This T cell receptor (beta chain) was captured by sequencing in a study of blood T cell repertoires in COVID-19 (dated by TCRdb to the early 2020s). In the study overall: The collaborator samples originated in the United States, Italy and Spain and spanned the acute and convalescent phases of COVID-19. The material from the prospective study consisted of cDNA or gDNA derived from T cells, B-cell-depleted T cells, or PBMCs. Deeply sampled blood TCRbeta repertoires from subjects exposed to, actively infected with, or recovered from COVID-19 were included in the dataset. The repertoires were released in a freely available public database meant as a resource for research on the immune response to SARS-CoV-2. Samples came from the ongoing ImmuneRACE study (first 160 participants) plus 1,254 subjects from 6 global collaborators. A de-identified subject ID, COVID-19 status, age in years and sex were almost always included in the sample metadata. Where available, HLA class I and class II types were obtained from metadata supplied by the sample provider rather than from assay-based typing. Here is what the overall study found, with its caveats: How much clinical and demographic metadata was included differed by source and by participant, and the metadata was provided uncurated.

Points on this clone: Its recognized antigen is unknown. No much larger clone exists at a distance of one base, and base qualities are not known.

Participants in the prospective study were aged roughly 18 to 89 years, lived in some 24 United States geographic areas, and enrolled through a virtual design. To assign participants to cohorts, the prospective study relied on clinical history that participants themselves reported in a screening survey and a study questionnaire. For ImmuneRACE Cohort 3, a participant was defined as recovered based on two consecutive negative NP/OP PCR tests, clearance by a healthcare professional, or resolution of symptoms. In the prospective study, whole blood, serum and a nasopharyngeal or oropharyngeal swab were collected from each participant by mobile phlebotomists. Over a roughly 2-month period, participants in the prospective study had the option of providing additional blood draws and questionnaires. Prospective study blood samples were shipped either frozen or at room temperature before DNA extraction.

The CDR3 goes from the cysteine to the phenylalanine over 13 residues. Only CDR3 DNA is held: 39 bases, read in frame from base 1. Trimming takes 2 bases from V and 1 base from J, and the germline ends sit 9 bases apart. The germline V gene encodes CDR1 GTSNPN and CDR2 SVGIG (reference sequence). TCRbeta CDR3 regions were amplified from genomic DNA by means of the immunoSEQ Assay, a bias-controlled multiplex PCR. Concerning the study's data processing: Within the assay, amplification of reference gene primers was used to estimate how many nucleated cells each sample contained. To quantify the absolute abundance of each unique TCRbeta CDR3 rearrangement, sequence reads were collapsed and filtered. Productive Simpson clonality was computed per sample as the square root of Simpson's diversity index over productive rearrangements. TCRdb obtained this table from immuneACCESS and retained in-frame rearrangements with V and J assigned. These tables miss some clones; where compared with another copy, unresolved V genes account for less than half of the shortfall, and the remainder is unexplained. That table is the source of V, J and clone size, and D and trimming were worked out from the DNA. This sample is represented by 500,000 or so clones; roughly 87% of them were singletons. 0.65% to 0.9% of the sample is taken by the ten largest.

The TCR originated in a woman under 30 who had recovered from COVID-19. The sequenced sample consisted of PBMCs or T cells enriched from blood (not recorded which). The chain joins TRBV30 to TRBJ2-7, with a tentative D gene TRBD1 over 5 matching bases. The DNA reads as follows: TGTGCCTGGAGTTCAGGGATATCCTACGAGCAGTACTTC. Its translation is CAWSSGISYEQYF.